This T cell receptor (beta chain) was profiled in a study of T cell repertoires in cytomegalovirus infection. Study details: Alongside well-studied HLA-B-restricted CMV epitopes, recently identified HLA-C-restricted CMV epitopes were also used. Matching HLA type and CMV infection were both indicated by public TCR beta signatures. General study points: HLA-C-restricted CMV-specific TCR beta clonotypes prevailed in the ex vivo response. Carriers of CMV plus the relevant HLA were identified by cumulative public TCR beta family frequency.

CDR1 and CDR2 (germline): ENHRY, SYGVKD. J was trimmed by 0 bases and V by 3 bases; bases with no gene match: 6. The CDR3 loop spans 17 amino acids. TCRdb fed the reads into MiXCR, producing one record per CDR3 protein. The sample carries 900,000 to 950,000 distinct CDR3 sequences, approximately 32% recorded once. The sample holds a few counts of this clonotype. The antigen remains undetermined. The chain uses TRBV10-3 and TRBJ2-5, with 11 bases fitting TRBD2. The sequenced sample was cultured CD8+ T cells from PBMCs, obtained from culture after CMV antigen stimulation. The receptor was isolated from a human donor in good health (CMV status not recorded). Some clones in this sample may be carry-over from other donors' samples. The CDR3 DNA is TGTGCCATCAGTGAATCGGCTAGCGGGGGGAACCAAGAGACCCAGTACTTC. Protein: CAISESASGGNQETQYF.